These T cell receptor beta chains were read from a single sample in a study of OX40 agonist ivuxolimab in advanced cancers. Measured with immunoSEQ multiplex PCR; TCRdb has only the in-frame clones, and not every one. The sample yields over 65,000 clones, 92% seen once. The sequencing here drew on CD4+ or CD8+ T cells sorted from blood, taken in a trial of the OX40 agonist ivuxolimab. All receptors derive from an adult with an advanced solid tumor such as melanoma, head and neck, liver or kidney cancer. Both conserved end residues are part of each CDR3. The order of the fields is V gene, J gene, clone size, CDR3 protein. Where a row states a size, it is once, few, many or the class of an expanded clone; other rows omit it.

>TRBV11-3|TRBJ2-3|-
CASSLLAGTDTQYF
>TRBV7-9|TRBJ2-7|-
CASSPTGYPLSSYEQYF
>TRBV19|TRBJ2-1|-
CASSIRTSGSYNEQFF
>TRBV29-1|TRBJ2-7|-
CSVRTANEQYF
>TRBV28|TRBJ2-3|-
CASSRLGGRSDTQYF
>TRBV4-3|TRBJ2-5|-
CASSQIGTSEQETQYF
>TRBV9|TRBJ1-2|once
CASSLTGAFGYTF
>TRBV5-1|TRBJ2-7|-
CASSFDGDYEQYF
>TRBV21-1|TRBJ2-1|-
CASSKTPSGSGRLNEQFF
>TRBV6-1|TRBJ2-5|once
CASSEIRGTSTGTQYF
>TRBV7-7|TRBJ2-1|-
CASSRNSGRGANEQFF
>TRBV4-1|TRBJ1-2|-
CASSQDGVQGRGYTF
>TRBV4-1|TRBJ1-5|-
CASSQGPGERNQPQHF
>TRBV5-1|TRBJ1-2|once
CASSLAGALGYTF
>TRBV7-2|TRBJ2-7|-
CASSPPGGAEQYF
>TRBV2|TRBJ2-7|-
CASRTGLADEQYF
>TRBV7-2|TRBJ1-5|-
CASSLTGVQPQHF
>TRBV7-9|TRBJ1-3|-
CASSSKDSSGNTIYF
>TRBV2|TRBJ1-5|-
CASSEGQGAGQPQHF
>TRBV2|TRBJ2-7|-
CASSADRGSYEQYF
>TRBV28|TRBJ2-7|-
CASSFSRYPYEQYF
>TRBV28|TRBJ2-3|-
CASSSAGQGRDTQYF
>TRBV30|TRBJ2-7|-
CAWSRAGGIYEQYF
>TRBV27|TRBJ2-7|-
CASSLSQGVGLAFHYEQYF
>TRBV28|TRBJ1-2|once
CASSVGGETYGYTF
>TRBV6-6|TRBJ1-1|-
CASSYGVLRVTEAFF
>TRBV19|TRBJ2-1|few
CASRKLWDRFHNEQFF
>TRBV5-5|TRBJ2-2|-
CASTGSGAGELFF
>TRBV7-2|TRBJ1-3|-
CASSLRTGGVSGNTIYF
>TRBV5-1|TRBJ2-3|-
CASSIAGGTDTQYF
>TRBV18|TRBJ1-1|-
CASSPFGGENTEAFF
>TRBV15|TRBJ2-1|-
CATSRAGLNNEQFF
>TRBV10-3|TRBJ2-7|-
CAISGSIPSAEGSYEQYF
>TRBV7-8|TRBJ1-1|-
CASSFLRGNTEAFF
>TRBV11-2|TRBJ2-7|-
CASSLDMSYEQYF
>TRBV7-3|TRBJ2-7|-
CASSPASVTYEQYF
>TRBV18|TRBJ2-7|-
CASSPALGDEQYF
>TRBV4-1|TRBJ2-1|once
CASSQVGRAFF
>TRBV30|TRBJ2-1|-
CAWSVPPALYNEQFF
>TRBV19|TRBJ1-3|-
CASSIRPRPDSGNTIYF
>TRBV20-1|TRBJ2-1|-
CSATLYNEQFF
>TRBV7-9|TRBJ2-3|-
CASSSSDKEGSTDTQYF
>TRBV7-7|TRBJ2-3|-
CASSLGTGGADTQYF
>TRBV4-2|TRBJ1-2|-
CASSQRFGGLPGYTF
>TRBV5-1|TRBJ2-2|once
CASSFSGRTNTGELFF
>TRBV9|TRBJ2-7|-
CASSVRTGEQYF
>TRBV5-6|TRBJ2-1|-
CASSPDTYNEQFF
>TRBV5-6|TRBJ2-7|-
CASSPGTSPWYEQYF
>TRBV30|TRBJ1-5|-
CAWSVRPRGGQPQHF
>TRBV19|TRBJ1-4|-
CASSTGQGWYEKLFF
>TRBV7-9|TRBJ2-1|-
CASSPGTGYPNEQFF
>TRBV27|TRBJ2-5|-
CASSKAGTGGGETQYF
>TRBV7-9|TRBJ2-7|-
CASSSSTKFYEQYF
>TRBV6-5|TRBJ1-2|-
CASRGRGYVGYTF
>TRBV9|TRBJ2-1|-
CASSTRGWDEQFF